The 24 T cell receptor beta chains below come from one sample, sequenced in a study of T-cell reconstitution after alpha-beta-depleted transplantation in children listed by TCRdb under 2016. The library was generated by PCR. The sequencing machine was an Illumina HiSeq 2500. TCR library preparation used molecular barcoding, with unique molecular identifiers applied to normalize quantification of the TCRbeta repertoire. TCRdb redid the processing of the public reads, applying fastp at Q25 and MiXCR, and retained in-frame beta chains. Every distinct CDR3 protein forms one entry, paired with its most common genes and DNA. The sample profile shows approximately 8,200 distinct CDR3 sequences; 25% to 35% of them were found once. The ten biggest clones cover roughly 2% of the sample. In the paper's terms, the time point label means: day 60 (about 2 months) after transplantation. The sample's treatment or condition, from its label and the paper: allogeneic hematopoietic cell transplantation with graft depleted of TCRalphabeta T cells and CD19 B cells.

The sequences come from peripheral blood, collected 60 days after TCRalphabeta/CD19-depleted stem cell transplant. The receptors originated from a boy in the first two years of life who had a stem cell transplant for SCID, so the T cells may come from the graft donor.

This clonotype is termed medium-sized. The chain's CDR3 is CASSPGLYTGELFF. The CDR3 DNA follows: TGTGCCAGCAGCCCGGGTCTTTACACCGGGGAGCTGTTTTTT. The chain combines TRBV4-2 with TRBJ2-2; D call uncertain. V lost 4 bases to trimming and J lost 3 bases, with 9 bases between them. This CDR3 is built from 14 residues. Germline loops: CDR1 LGHNA, CDR2 YNFKEQ.

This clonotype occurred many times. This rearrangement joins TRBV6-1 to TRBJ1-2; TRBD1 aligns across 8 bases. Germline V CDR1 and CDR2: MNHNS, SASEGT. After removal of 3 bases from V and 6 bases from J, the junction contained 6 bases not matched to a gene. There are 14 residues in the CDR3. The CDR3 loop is CASSDNRGSDGYTF. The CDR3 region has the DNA TGTGCCAGCAGTGATAACAGGGGGTCTGATGGCTACACCTTC.

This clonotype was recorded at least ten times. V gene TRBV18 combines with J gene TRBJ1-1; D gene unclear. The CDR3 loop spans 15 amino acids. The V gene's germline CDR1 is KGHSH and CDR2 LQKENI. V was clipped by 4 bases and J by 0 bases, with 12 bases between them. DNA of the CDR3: TGTGCCAGCTCACGATTTGCAGCCATGAACACTGAAGCTTTCTTT. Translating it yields CASSRFAAMNTEAFF.

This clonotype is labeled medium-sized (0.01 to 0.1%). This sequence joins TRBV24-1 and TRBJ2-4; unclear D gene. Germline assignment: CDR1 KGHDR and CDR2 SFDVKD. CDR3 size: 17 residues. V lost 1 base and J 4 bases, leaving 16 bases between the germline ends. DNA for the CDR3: TGTGCCACCAGTGATTTATCCCCGCTTCTAGTTAAAAACATTCAGTACTTC. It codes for CATSDLSPLLVKNIQYF.

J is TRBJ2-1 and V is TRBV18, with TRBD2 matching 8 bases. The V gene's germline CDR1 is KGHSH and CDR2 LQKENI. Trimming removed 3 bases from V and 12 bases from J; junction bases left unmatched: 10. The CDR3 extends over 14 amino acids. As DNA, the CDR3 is TGTGCCAGCTCACCCTTAGCGGGACCCTTTGGGCAGTTCTTC. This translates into CASSPLAGPFGQFF.

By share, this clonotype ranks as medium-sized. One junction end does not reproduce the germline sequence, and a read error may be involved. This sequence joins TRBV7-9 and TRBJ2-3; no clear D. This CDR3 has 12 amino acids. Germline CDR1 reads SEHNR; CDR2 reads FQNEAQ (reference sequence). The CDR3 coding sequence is TGTGCCAGCAGCTTAGTGGCAGAAACGCAGTATTTT. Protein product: CASSLVAETQYF.

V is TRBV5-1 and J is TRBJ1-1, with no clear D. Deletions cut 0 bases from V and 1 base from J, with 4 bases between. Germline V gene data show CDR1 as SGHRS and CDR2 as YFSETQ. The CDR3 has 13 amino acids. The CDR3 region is CASSLGGNTEAFF. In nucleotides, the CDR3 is TGCGCCAGCAGCTTGGGGGGGAACACTGAAGCTTTCTTT.

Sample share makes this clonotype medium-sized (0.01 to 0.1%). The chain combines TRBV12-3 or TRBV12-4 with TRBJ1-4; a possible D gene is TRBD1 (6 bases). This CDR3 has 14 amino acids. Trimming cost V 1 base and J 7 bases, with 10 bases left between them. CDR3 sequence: CASSLGGAGEKLFF. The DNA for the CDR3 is TGTGCCAGCAGTTTAGGGGGGGCGGGTGAAAAACTGTTTTTT.

DNA of the CDR3: TGCGCCAGCAGCTCCGGACAGGGCTACGAGCAGTACTTC. Its protein is CASSSGQGYEQYF. The chain uses TRBV5-1 and TRBJ2-7; 8 positions agree with TRBD1. The germline CDR1 and CDR2 sequences are SGHRS and YFSETQ. The CDR3 loop spans 13 amino acids. With V trimmed by 3 bases and J by 3 bases, 2 bases remained unmatched.

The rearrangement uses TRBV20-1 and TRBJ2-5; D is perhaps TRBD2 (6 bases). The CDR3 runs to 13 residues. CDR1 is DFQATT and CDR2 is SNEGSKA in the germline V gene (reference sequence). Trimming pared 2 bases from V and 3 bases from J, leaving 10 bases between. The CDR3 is CSARRGGEETQYF. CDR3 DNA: TGCAGTGCTAGAAGGGGCGGGGAAGAGACCCAGTACTTC.

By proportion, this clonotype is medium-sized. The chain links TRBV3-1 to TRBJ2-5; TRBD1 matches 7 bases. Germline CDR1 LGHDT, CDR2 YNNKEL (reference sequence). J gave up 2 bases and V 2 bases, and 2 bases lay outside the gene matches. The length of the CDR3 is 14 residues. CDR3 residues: CASSQPGQQETQYF. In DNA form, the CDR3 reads TGTGCCAGCAGCCAACCGGGACAGCAAGAGACCCAGTACTTC.

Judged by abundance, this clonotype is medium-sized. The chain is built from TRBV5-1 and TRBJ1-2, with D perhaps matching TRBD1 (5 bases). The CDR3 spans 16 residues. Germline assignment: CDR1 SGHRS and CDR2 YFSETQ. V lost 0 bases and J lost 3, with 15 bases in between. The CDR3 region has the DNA TGCGCCAGCAGCTTGGCCCTAAGAACCAGGGACTATGGCTACACCTTC. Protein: CASSLALRTRDYGYTF.

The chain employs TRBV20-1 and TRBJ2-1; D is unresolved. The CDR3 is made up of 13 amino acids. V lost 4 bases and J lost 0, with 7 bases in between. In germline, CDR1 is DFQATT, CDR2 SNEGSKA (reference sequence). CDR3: CSAIRRSYNEQFF. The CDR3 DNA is TGCAGTGCTATCAGGCGCTCCTACAATGAGCAGTTCTTC.

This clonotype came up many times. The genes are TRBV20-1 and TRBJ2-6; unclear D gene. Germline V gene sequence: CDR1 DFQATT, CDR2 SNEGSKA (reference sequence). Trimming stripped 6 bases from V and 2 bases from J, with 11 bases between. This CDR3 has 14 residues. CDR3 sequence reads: CSARGGPGANVLTF. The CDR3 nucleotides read TGCAGTGCCCGAGGTGGGCCTGGGGCCAACGTCCTGACTTTC.

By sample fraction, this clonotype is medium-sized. The CDR3 reads CSAQTPAFYEQYF. The CDR3, as DNA: TGCAGTGCCCAGACCCCAGCCTTCTACGAGCAGTACTTC. V gene TRBV20-1 combines with J gene TRBJ2-7, with D uncertain. Deletions cut 6 bases from V and 3 bases from J, with 15 bases between. From germline, CDR1 is DFQATT and CDR2 SNEGSKA (reference sequence). The CDR3 is 13 amino acids.

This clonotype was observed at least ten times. The CDR3 DNA is TGCACCAGCAGCCAAGACAGCGGGGGGGATTCAGATACGCAGTATTTT. It is translated as CTSSQDSGGDSDTQYF. The chain links TRBV1 to TRBJ2-3; the table assigns TRBD2, which was not confirmed against the DNA. TRBV1 represents a pseudogene. The CDR3 extends over 16 amino acids.

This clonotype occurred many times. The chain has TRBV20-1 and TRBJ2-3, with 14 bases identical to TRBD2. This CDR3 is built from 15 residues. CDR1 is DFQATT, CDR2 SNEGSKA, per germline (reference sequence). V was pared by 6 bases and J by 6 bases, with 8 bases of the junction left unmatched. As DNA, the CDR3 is TGCAGTGCCTCGACTAGCGGGGGGGCCCCCGATACGCAGTATTTT. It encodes CSASTSGGAPDTQYF.

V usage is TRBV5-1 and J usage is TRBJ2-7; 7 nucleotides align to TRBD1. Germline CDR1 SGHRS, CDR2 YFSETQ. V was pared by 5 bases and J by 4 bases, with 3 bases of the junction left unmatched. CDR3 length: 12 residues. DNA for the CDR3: TGCGCCAGCAGGTCAGGGGGATACGAGCAGTACTTC. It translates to CASRSGGYEQYF.

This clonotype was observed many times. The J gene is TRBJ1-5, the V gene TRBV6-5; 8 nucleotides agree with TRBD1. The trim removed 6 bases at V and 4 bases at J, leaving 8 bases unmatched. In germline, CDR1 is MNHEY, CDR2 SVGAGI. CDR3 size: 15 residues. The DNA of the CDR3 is TGTGCCAGCAGCGGTGGGACAGGAAAAAATCAGCCCCAGCATTTT. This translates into CASSGGTGKNQPQHF.

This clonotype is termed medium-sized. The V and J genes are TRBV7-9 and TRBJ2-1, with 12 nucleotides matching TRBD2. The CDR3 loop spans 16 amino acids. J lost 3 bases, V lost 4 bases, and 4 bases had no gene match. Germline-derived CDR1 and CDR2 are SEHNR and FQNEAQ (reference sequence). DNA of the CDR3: TGTGCCAGCAGCTCCCCGACTAGCGGGGGCTACAATGAGCAGTTCTTC. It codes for CASSSPTSGGYNEQFF.

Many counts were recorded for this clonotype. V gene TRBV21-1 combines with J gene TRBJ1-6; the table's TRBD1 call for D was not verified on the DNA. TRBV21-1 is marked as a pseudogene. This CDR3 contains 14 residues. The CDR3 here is CASRPGQGHSPLHF. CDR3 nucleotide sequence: TGTGCCAGCAGACCCGGACAGGGGCATTCACCCCTCCACTTT.

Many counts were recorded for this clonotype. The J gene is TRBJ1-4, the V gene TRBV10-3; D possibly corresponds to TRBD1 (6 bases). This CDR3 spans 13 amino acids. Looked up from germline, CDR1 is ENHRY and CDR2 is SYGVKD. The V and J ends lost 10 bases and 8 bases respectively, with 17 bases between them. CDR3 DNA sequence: TGTGCCACCTCCGGGGGCCTACGGGAAAAACTGTTTTTT. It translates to CATSGGLREKLFF.

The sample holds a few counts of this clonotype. The CDR3 loop reads CASTPLAAPPNTEAFF. CDR3 bases: TGTGCCAGCACCCCCTTGGCGGCTCCTCCGAACACTGAAGCTTTCTTT. The chain is built from TRBV11-2 and TRBJ1-1; D call uncertain. CDR3 length: 16 amino acids. V lost 7 bases and J lost 1, with 19 bases in between. The germline V gene has CDR1 SGHAT and CDR2 FQNNGV.

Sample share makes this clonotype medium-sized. The CDR3 spells CASSREGWTGSNTGELFF. CDR3 nucleotides: TGTGCCAGCAGCCGTGAGGGATGGACGGGATCGAACACCGGGGAGCTGTTTTTT. This chain uses TRBV3-1 with TRBJ2-2; a possible D gene is TRBD2 (5 bases). V was cut by 4 bases and J by 0 bases, with 18 bases left in between. Germline V gives CDR1 LGHDT, CDR2 YNNKEL (reference sequence). The CDR3 contains 18 residues.